A single TCR beta chain is shown here with its context. Its specificity is unknown. The data stem from a study of OX40 agonist ivuxolimab in advanced cancers. At the level of the study: Dose-escalation subjects each had hepatocellular carcinoma, melanoma, renal cell or head and neck cancer. Study-wide findings and caveats: Some nonresponders additionally presented with little normalized T-cell clonal expansion. Clonal expansion among partial responders at 0.1-3.0 mg/kg ranked near the lowest. Researchers report that CD8+ T cells had, on average, more expanded clones than CD4+.

Some clones are missing from TCRdb's copy, which holds only in-frame ones; the method was immunoSEQ multiplex PCR. The sample lists 65,000 to 100,000 clones; 80% to 95% were seen once. The clonotype comes from an adult with an advanced solid tumor such as melanoma, head and neck, liver or kidney cancer. The sequenced sample was CD4+ or CD8+ T cells sorted from blood, obtained in a trial of the OX40 agonist ivuxolimab.

This CDR3 reads CAISDQNSGRGANYGYTF. CDR3 in DNA: TGTGCCATCAGTGATCAAAACTCAGGACGGGGGGCTAACTATGGCTACACCTTC. V and J are TRBV10-3 and TRBJ1-2, with D tentatively TRBD1 (5 bases). The CDR3 is 18 amino acids. V was cut by 3 bases and J by 0 bases, with 20 bases left in between. CDR1 is ENHRY, CDR2 SYGVKD, per germline.